The 29 T cell receptor beta chains listed next were all sequenced from one sample in a study of cytomegalovirus exposure and HLA in healthy donors. The PCR was carried out with 60 Vbeta primers and 13 Jbeta primers. Here immunoSEQ multiplex PCR was the method, and the copy in TCRdb shows in-frame clones only, minus some. This table has about 130,000 clones, over 70% appearing once. The specimen was PBMCs. Source of these receptors: a man aged 25 to 45 in good health and CMV-seronegative.

This clone has just a few counts. The J gene is TRBJ2-3, the V gene TRBV30; no clear D. The CDR3 has 15 residues. Germline-derived CDR1 and CDR2 are GTSNPN and SVGIG (reference sequence). The V gene lost 0 bases and the J gene lost 2 bases, with 12 bases spanning the gap. The CDR3 bases are TGTGCCTGGAGTGTACGAAGAGGAGTCACAGATACGCAGTATTTT. Protein: CAWSVRRGVTDTQYF. The whole variable domain, remainder taken from reference TRBV30 and TRBJ2-3, is SQTIHQWPATLVQPVGSPLSLECTVEGTSNPNLYWYRQAAGRGLQLLFYSVGIGQISSEVPQNLSASRPQDRQFILSSKKLLLSDSGFYLCAWSVRRGVTDTQYFGPGTRLTVL.

This chain connects TRBV28 to TRBJ2-5, with 8 bases lining up with TRBD2. V was clipped by 4 bases and J by 4 bases; unmatched bases: 2. Germline lookup yields CDR1 MDHEN and CDR2 SYDVKM. The CDR3 has 13 residues. The CDR3 DNA sequence: TGTGCCAGCAGTTCAGCGGGAGCAGAGACCCAGTACTTC. Protein: CASSSAGAETQYF.

This clone has a single count. This chain connects TRBV6-5 to TRBJ2-7; D gene ambiguous. V was cut by 0 bases and J by 3 bases, with 6 bases left in between. CDR3 length: 13 amino acids. Per the germline V gene, CDR1 is MNHEY and CDR2 is SVGAGI. The CDR3 region is CASSYSSSYEQYF. CDR3 nucleotides: TGTGCCAGCAGTTACTCGAGTAGCTACGAGCAGTACTTC.

J is TRBJ2-3 and V is TRBV30; no firm D call. V lost 0 bases and J lost 6, with 7 bases in between. Looked up from germline, CDR1 is GTSNPN and CDR2 is SVGIG (reference sequence). The CDR3 spans 12 residues. The CDR3 DNA reads as TGTGCCTGGAGTGTGGAGTGGGATACGCAGTATTTT. As protein: CAWSVEWDTQYF.

V and J are TRBV28 and TRBJ2-5, with 7 bases fitting TRBD1. Germline values: CDR1 MDHEN, CDR2 SYDVKM. With V trimmed by 2 bases and J by 2 bases, 14 bases remained unmatched. The CDR3 covers 18 residues. CDR3 protein: CASSLLIRRTGQQETQYF. For the CDR3, the DNA is TGTGCCAGCAGTTTACTTATACGACGGACAGGTCAACAAGAGACCCAGTACTTC.

The chain is built from TRBV19 and TRBJ2-1; 9 nucleotides agree with TRBD1. V shed 10 bases and J 3 bases; nucleotides not matched to a gene: 7. CDR1 and CDR2 (germline): LNHDA, SQIVND (reference sequence). The CDR3 is 14 residues long. CDR3 loop: CATKTGGFYNEQFF. The CDR3, as DNA: TGTGCCACCAAGACAGGGGGTTTCTACAATGAGCAGTTCTTC.

V usage is TRBV6-1 and J usage is TRBJ2-1; 9 positions agree with TRBD2. Germline V lookup: CDR1 MNHNS, CDR2 SASEGT. CDR3 length: 14 residues. J lost 7 bases, V lost 5 bases, and 6 bases had no gene match. DNA for the CDR3: TGTGCCAGCAGTCTATTAGCGGGAGAAAATGAGCAGTTCTTC. Protein sequence: CASSLLAGENEQFF.

The chain links TRBV9 to TRBJ1-2; D is undetermined. V lost 0 bases and J 3 bases, leaving 6 bases between the germline ends. From germline, CDR1 is SGDLS and CDR2 YYNGEE. The CDR3 runs to 13 residues. CDR3 coding DNA: TGTGCCAGCAGCGTAGGGAGAGACTATGGCTACACCTTC. Residues: CASSVGRDYGYTF.

This clone was detected a few times. The chain couples TRBV5-1 to TRBJ2-7, with 13 positions matching TRBD2. Trimming took 4 bases from V and 4 from J; bases not matched to a gene: 8. This CDR3 is built from 16 residues. CDR1 and CDR2 (germline): SGHRS, YFSETQ. This CDR3 reads CASSPRTSGSMYEQYF. The DNA of the CDR3 is TGCGCCAGCAGCCCCAGGACTAGCGGGAGCATGTACGAGCAGTACTTC.

The CDR3, as DNA: TGTGCCTGGAGTGAGTTTGGGCAGAGAGATCCATTTTTTGGAAACACCATATATTTT. Its protein product is CAWSEFGQRDPFFGNTIYF. V and J are TRBV30 and TRBJ1-3; D is ambiguous. Germline V lookup: CDR1 GTSNPN, CDR2 SVGIG (reference sequence). Trimming shortened V by 1 base and J by 3 bases, and 25 bases separated the two germline ends. The CDR3 consists of 19 residues.

The chain uses TRBV19 and TRBJ1-1; 7 bases line up with TRBD1. CDR1 is LNHDA and CDR2 is SQIVND in the germline V gene (reference sequence). The CDR3 loop spans 15 amino acids. The J segment lost 0 bases and the V segment lost 2 bases, leaving 3 bases of the junction unmatched. The CDR3: CASSITGALNTEAFF. The CDR3 bases are TGTGCCAGTAGTATAACAGGGGCACTGAACACTGAAGCTTTCTTT.

The rearrangement links TRBV6-5 to TRBJ2-1; D might be TRBD2 (5 bases). The CDR3 extends over 14 amino acids. Germline lookup yields CDR1 MNHEY and CDR2 SVGAGI. Trimming took 5 bases from V and 7 from J, leaving 15 bases between them. The CDR3 DNA is TGTGCCAGCAGTCCCCTAGCTGAAAGTAATGAGCAGTTCTTC. It is translated as CASSPLAESNEQFF.

The gene calls are TRBV29-1 and TRBJ1-2, with a possible D match to TRBD1 (5 bases). Per the germline V gene, CDR1 is SQVTM and CDR2 is ANQGSEA. V lost 7 bases and J 4 bases, leaving 16 bases between the germline ends. This CDR3 is 13 amino acids long. Here the CDR3 DNA reads TGCAGCGCTACCGACCGGACAATCTATGGCTACACCTTC. Residues: CSATDRTIYGYTF.

The chain combines TRBV7-9 with TRBJ1-2; a possible D gene is TRBD1 (5 bases). Germline V gives CDR1 SEHNR, CDR2 FQNEAQ (reference sequence). The CDR3 loop spans 14 amino acids. V was cut by 5 bases and J by 11 bases, with 21 bases left in between. This CDR3 is CASSPEAGLYTYTF. The CDR3, as DNA: TGTGCCAGCAGCCCGGAAGCAGGGTTATACACTTACACCTTC.

The chain carries TRBV9 and TRBJ2-5, with TRBD2 identical over 7 bases. Germline loops: CDR1 SGDLS, CDR2 YYNGEE. V lost 0 bases to trimming and J lost 5 bases; unmatched junction nucleotides: 10. The CDR3 consists of 16 residues. The CDR3 DNA follows: TGTGCCAGCAGCGTAGGTTCTAGCGGAGGGGTGGAGACCCAGTACTTC. This encodes CASSVGSSGGVETQYF.

For this clone: Mismatch with germline at one junction end may stem from a read error. The chain recombines TRBV7-3 with TRBJ1-1, with 8 positions matching TRBD1. The CDR3 loop spans 14 amino acids. The germline gives CDR1 SGHTA, CDR2 FQGTGA. The CDR3 DNA reads TGTGCCAGCAGGAACTCCGGGACAGGATCAGCTCTGAAGTTT. This codes for CASRNSGTGSALKF.

This chain connects TRBV25-1 to TRBJ1-2, with D maybe TRBD1 (5 bases). Trimming stripped 4 bases from V and 7 bases from J, with 19 bases between. There are 15 residues in the CDR3. Germline loops: CDR1 MGHDK, CDR2 SYGVNS. This chain's CDR3 is CASSGRRDSVSGYTF. CDR3 coding DNA: TGTGCCAGCAGTGGACGCCGGGACTCGGTTTCTGGCTACACCTTC.

This sequence joins TRBV7-6 and TRBJ2-7; possibly TRBD1 for D (6 bases). Germline CDR1 and CDR2: SGHVS and FNYEAQ. This CDR3 is 15 amino acids long. V was pared by 4 bases and J by 2 bases, with 15 bases between. CDR3 loop: CASSSLTGFTYEQYF. CDR3 nucleotides: TGTGCCAGCAGCTCCTTGACAGGATTTACCTACGAGCAGTACTTC.

The chain combines TRBV5-8 with TRBJ2-5; 9 bases agree with TRBD1. V lost 1 base and J lost 5; bases outside the gene matches: 3. Germline values: CDR1 SGHTS, CDR2 YDEGEE. CDR3 length equals 14 residues. This CDR3 reads CASSLTGGAETQYF. CDR3 in DNA: TGTGCCAGCAGCTTGACAGGGGGCGCGGAGACCCAGTACTTC.

The J gene is TRBJ2-5, the V gene TRBV6-6; 7 positions agree with TRBD2. The J call may be faulty, since TRBJ2-7 better matches the DNA end. The length of the CDR3 is 13 residues. Germline CDR1 and CDR2: MNHNY and SVGAGI (reference sequence). The CDR3 region has the DNA TGTGCCAGCAGTGTAGGACTAGGCTACGAGCAGTACTTC. Its translation: CASSVGLGYEQYF.

The chain is built from TRBV19 and TRBJ2-3; a possible D gene is TRBD1 (6 bases). This CDR3 is built from 17 residues. V lost 0 bases and J lost 2, with 15 bases in between. Germline assignment: CDR1 LNHDA and CDR2 SQIVND (reference sequence). CDR3 sequence reads: CASSIDPGQKITDTQYF. The CDR3 region has the DNA TGTGCCAGTAGTATAGATCCAGGACAGAAAATCACAGATACGCAGTATTTT.

The gene calls are TRBV7-3 and TRBJ1-1; D possibly corresponds to TRBD1 (5 bases). This CDR3 region has 14 residues. Trimming left V 5 bases short and J 4 bases short, with 14 bases between. CDR1 is SGHTA, CDR2 FQGTGA, per germline. Here the CDR3 reads CASSQRAGITEAFF. The CDR3 bases are TGTGCCAGCAGCCAAAGGGCAGGGATCACTGAAGCTTTCTTT.

The V gene is TRBV21-1, the J gene TRBJ2-4; the DNA was not compared with TRBD2, the D call given in the table. TRBV21-1 is marked as a pseudogene. This CDR3 contains 18 residues. The CDR3: CASSKSNFSQPILNIQYF. The DNA of the CDR3 is TGTGCCAGCAGCAAATCTAATTTCTCCCAACCCATCCTAAACATTCAGTACTTC.

This clone was detected only a few times. V and J are TRBV4-3 and TRBJ2-6; 12 nucleotides match TRBD1. V trimming: 0 bases; J trimming: 3 bases; junction bases outside the gene matches: 3. The germline gives CDR1 LGHNA, CDR2 YSLEER. The CDR3 length is 18 residues. This chain's CDR3 is CASSQEGQGAYGANVLTF. The CDR3 bases are TGCGCCAGCAGCCAAGAGGGACAGGGGGCCTATGGGGCCAACGTCCTGACTTTC.

With respect to this clone: The same CDR3 is also encoded by other DNA sequences in this sample. The chain has TRBV25-1 and TRBJ1-1; TRBD1 is a possible D gene (6 bases). Germline V gives CDR1 MGHDK, CDR2 SYGVNS. The CDR3 is 15 residues long. Trimming shortened V by 1 base and J by 5 bases, and 14 bases separated the two germline ends. In DNA, the CDR3 is TGTGCCAGCAGTGAATCGGCAGGGGCAGGGACTGAAGCTTTCTTT. This codes for CASSESAGAGTEAFF.

The V and J genes are TRBV28 and TRBJ1-2; TRBD1 matches at 7 bases. Unmatched junction bases numbered 6, after V lost 6 bases and J lost 5 bases. The CDR3 is 13 amino acids. Germline V gene data show CDR1 as MDHEN and CDR2 as SYDVKM. The chain's CDR3 is CASSPGQLYGYTF. CDR3 bases: TGTGCCAGCAGCCCGGGACAGCTATATGGCTACACCTTC.

The chain joins TRBV13 to TRBJ1-5, with a tentative D call TRBD1 (6 bases). CDR1 is PRHDT, CDR2 FYEKMQ, per germline (reference sequence). This CDR3 spans 16 amino acids. V was pared by 2 bases and J by 2 bases, with 13 bases between. The CDR3 bases are TGTGCCAGCAGCTTAAGCAGGGGCCTCGGCAATCAGCCCCAGCATTTT. Translated, it gives CASSLSRGLGNQPQHF.

J is TRBJ1-1 and V is TRBV27; maybe TRBD1 (6 bases). The CDR3 runs 15 residues. Per the germline V gene, CDR1 is MNHEY and CDR2 is SMNVEV (reference sequence). V was pared by 5 bases and J by 1 base, with 14 bases between. The CDR3 region is CASSPQTGGNTEAFF. DNA of the CDR3: TGTGCCAGCAGTCCCCAGACAGGAGGGAACACTGAAGCTTTCTTT.

The DNA of the CDR3 is TGTGCCAGCAGCTTAGGTACAGGGGAGTACGAGCAGTACTTC. It codes for CASSLGTGEYEQYF. The V call is TRBV7-9, the J call TRBJ2-7; 7 bases are shared with TRBD1. The ends lost 1 base at V and 4 bases at J; junction bases unmatched: 4. CDR1 is SEHNR, CDR2 FQNEAQ, per germline (reference sequence). The CDR3 contains 14 residues.